Below, 14 T cell receptor beta chains from the same sample are listed, as sequenced in a study of blood T cell repertoires in COVID-19 (dated by TCRdb to 2020 to 2021). The protocol used for the library was the immunoSEQ multiplex PCR assay. Not all clones reach the TCRdb copy of this immuneACCESS table, which keeps in-frame sequences only. Checked studies attribute under half of the gap to unresolved V genes and leave the rest unexplained. The sample table shows around 96,000 clones, and 90% to 95% are seen once. The top ten constitute more than 4% of the sample. Specimen: peripheral blood. These receptors originate from a human donor with active COVID-19. The donor label of this sample is uncertain.

The V and J genes are TRBV6-5 and TRBJ2-3; the match to TRBD1 covers 7 bases. Germline-derived CDR1 and CDR2 are MNHEY and SVGAGI. The CDR3 is 13 amino acids. With V trimmed by 6 bases and J by 6 bases, 6 bases remained unmatched. CDR3 in amino acids: CASRRDSGDTQYF. CDR3 bases: TGTGCCAGCAGGAGGGACAGTGGGGATACGCAGTATTTT.

The J gene is TRBJ1-3, the V gene TRBV7-9; D remains ambiguous. Trimming cost V 5 bases and J 0 bases, with 14 bases left between them. The CDR3 is 16 residues long. CDR1 and CDR2 (germline): SEHNR, FQNEAQ (reference sequence). CDR3 DNA: TGTGCCAGCAGCCCCAACCGGGGTCCCTCTGGAAACACCATATATTTT. Its translation: CASSPNRGPSGNTIYF.

The rearrangement joins TRBV28 to TRBJ2-2; unclear D gene. Trimming removed 1 base from V and 7 bases from J, with 10 bases in between. CDR1 is MDHEN and CDR2 is SYDVKM in the germline V gene. This CDR3 comprises 14 residues. In DNA, the CDR3 is TGTGCCAGCAGTTTATCCCTAGTTGTCGGGGAGCTGTTTTTT. As protein: CASSLSLVVGELFF.

V and J are TRBV7-2 and TRBJ2-7; 7 bases are shared with TRBD1. Germline assignment: CDR1 SGHTA and CDR2 FQGNSA. This CDR3 is 13 amino acids long. With V trimmed by 4 bases and J by 4 bases, 4 bases remained unmatched. The CDR3 DNA follows: TGTGCCAGCAGCTCCAACAGGGGATACGAGCAGTACTTC. It encodes CASSSNRGYEQYF.

This chain uses TRBV14 with TRBJ2-5; D is uncertain. CDR1 and CDR2 from the germline V gene are SGHDN and FVKESK. The V end lost 0 bases, the J end lost 3 bases, and 14 bases lay between the germline ends. CDR3 length: 16 residues. The CDR3 here is CASSQDLGQKKETQYF. CDR3 bases: TGTGCCAGCAGCCAAGATCTAGGCCAAAAAAAAGAGACCCAGTACTTC.

The table lists this clone with a few counts. The chain couples TRBV4-1 to TRBJ1-2; 7 nucleotides line up with TRBD1. J lost 2 bases, V lost 0 bases, and 9 bases had no gene match. Germline V gene sequence: CDR1 MGHRA, CDR2 YSYEKL. The CDR3 is 17 residues long. The CDR3 coding sequence is TGCGCCAGCAGCCAAGAACTACAGGGGAAGAGAAACTATGGCTACACCTTC. Translated, it gives CASSQELQGKRNYGYTF.

This clone has just one count. The V gene is TRBV10-3, the J gene TRBJ2-1; the match to TRBD2 covers 8 bases. The CDR3 covers 13 residues. From germline, CDR1 is ENHRY and CDR2 SYGVKD. The V segment lost 5 bases and the J segment 5 bases; nucleotides outside the gene matches: 2. The DNA for the CDR3 is TGTGCCATCAGTAAGCGGGGGAACAATGAGCAGTTCTTC. It is translated as CAISKRGNNEQFF.

This clone was recorded only once. CDR3 protein: CASSLVTGGIETQYF. DNA of the CDR3: TGTGCCAGCAGTTTGGTGACAGGGGGTATAGAGACCCAGTACTTC. The chain has TRBV28 and TRBJ2-5, with 9 nucleotides matching TRBD1. Looked up from germline, CDR1 is MDHEN and CDR2 is SYDVKM. J gave up 4 bases and V 3 bases, and 6 bases lay outside the gene matches. The CDR3 sequence is 15 residues long.

The V gene is TRBV6-2 or TRBV6-3, the J gene TRBJ2-1; TRBD1 matches 9 bases. Germline CDR1 reads MNHEY; CDR2 reads SVGEGT. The V gene end was trimmed by 3 bases and the J gene end by 7 bases; junction bases not matched to a gene: 10. CDR3 size: 16 residues. CDR3 nucleotide sequence: TGTGCCAGCAGTTATCGGACAGGGGTGAGGGAGAATGAGCAGTTCTTC. Translating it yields CASSYRTGVRENEQFF.

This clone has a single count. The chain links TRBV5-6 to TRBJ1-4; D possibly corresponds to TRBD1 (6 bases). V was shortened by 3 bases and J by 8 bases, with 14 bases between the two germline ends. The CDR3 extends over 14 amino acids. Per the germline V gene, CDR1 is SGHDT and CDR2 is YYEEEE. The CDR3: CASSSPTGYEKLFF. The CDR3 DNA follows: TGTGCCAGCAGCTCCCCGACAGGCTACGAAAAACTGTTTTTT.

The chain couples TRBV1 to TRBJ2-5; the table's TRBD2 call for D was not verified on the DNA. TRBV1 is a documented pseudogene. CDR3 length: 15 amino acids. CDR3 nucleotide sequence: TGCACCAGCAGCCCATTGGGACTAGTCCAAGAGACCCAGTACTTC. Encoded protein: CTSSPLGLVQETQYF.

As DNA, the CDR3 is TGTGCCAGTAGTATAGGTGACAGGGGGCAGAGTGGCTACACCTTC. It encodes CASSIGDRGQSGYTF. The chain couples TRBV19 to TRBJ1-2, with 10 bases lining up with TRBD1. This CDR3 has 15 amino acids. Germline CDR1 and CDR2: LNHDA and SQIVND (reference sequence). V was clipped by 1 base and J by 7 bases; unmatched bases: 6.

The count of this clone is one. The CDR3 DNA reads as TGTGCCAGCTCACCTTCCAGACAAGCATCCTACGAGCAGTACTTC. Residues: CASSPSRQASYEQYF. The chain has TRBV18 and TRBJ2-7; D call uncertain. CDR3 length: 15 amino acids. The V end was cut by 3 bases, the J end by 1 base, with 13 bases between. Germline values: CDR1 KGHSH, CDR2 LQKENI.

The rearrangement joins TRBV2 to TRBJ1-2; TRBD1 aligns across 8 bases. The CDR3 sequence is 15 residues long. J lost 4 bases, V lost 7 bases, and 11 bases had no gene match. Germline CDR1 reads SNHLY; CDR2 reads FYNNEI. The DNA of the CDR3 is TGTGCCAGCACCGAAAGAGCAGGGGGCGGCTATGGCTACACCTTC. Its protein is CASTERAGGGYGYTF.